Listed below are T cell receptor beta chains from one sample, sequenced in a study of CD8 T cells in ankylosing spondylitis. TCRdb itself ran the 5' RACE reads through MiXCR, one entry per CDR3 protein. The table has 250,000 to 300,000 distinct CDR3 sequences, 18% seen once. Source material: blood, either unsorted or a sorted T cell fraction (not recorded which). All receptors derive from a male donor with ankylosing spondylitis or in good health (not recorded which). Both conserved end residues are part of each CDR3. A D gene is named only where the DNA matches it firmly. Clone sizes are given selectively: once, few, many, or a class where the clone is expanded.

j_call v_call clone_size d_call cdr3_length cdr3_aa cdr3_nt
TRBJ2-7 TRBV27 few TRBD2 17 CASSLSSASGTEYEQYF TGTGCCAGCAGTTTATCGTCGGCTAGCGGGACTGAATACGAGCAGTACTTC
TRBJ2-7 TRBV4-1 many NA 15 CASSHDPGLSYEQYF TGCGCCAGCAGCCACGACCCGGGACTTTCCTACGAGCAGTACTTC
TRBJ1-4 TRBV6-5 few NA 12 CASRTMNEKLFF TGTGCCAGCAGGACTATGAATGAAAAACTGTTTTTT
TRBJ2-1 TRBV5-6 NA TRBD2 16 CASSLEARGCPNEQFF TGTGCCAGCAGCTTGGAAGCGCGGGGGTGTCCGAATGAGCAGTTCTTC
TRBJ2-2 TRBV6-1 few NA 14 CASTERPNTGELFF TGTGCCAGCACGGAGAGGCCGAACACCGGGGAGCTGTTTTTT
TRBJ2-1 TRBV19 few NA 13 CASSVRSSLEQFF TGTGCCAGTAGTGTCAGATCGAGCCTTGAGCAGTTCTTC
TRBJ2-3 TRBV6-5 few NA 15 CASSYTGQPTDTQYF TGTGCCAGCAGTTACACGGGGCAACCCACAGATACGCAGTATTTT
TRBJ2-7 TRBV5-5 NA NA 12 CASSYTGSEQYF TGTGCCAGCAGTTACACAGGGAGCGAGCAGTACTTC
TRBJ2-3 TRBV5-1 few NA 15 CASSAGQSSTDTQYF TGCGCCAGCAGCGCGGGACAGAGTAGCACAGATACGCAGTATTTT
TRBJ2-7 TRBV3-1 few NA 15 CASSQENRVTYEQYF TGTGCCAGCAGCCAAGAAAACAGGGTCACCTACGAGCAGTACTTC
TRBJ2-3 TRBV7-9 many TRBD2 16 CASSLTTSGAPDTQYF TGTGCCAGCAGTCTTACGACTAGCGGGGCCCCAGATACGCAGTATTTT
TRBJ2-7 TRBV29-1 few TRBD1 14 CSVVPSTGAGEQYF TGCAGCGTTGTGCCTTCGACAGGGGCAGGCGAGCAGTACTTC
TRBJ1-2 TRBV4-1 few NA 15 CASSQEAEFNYGYTF TGCGCCAGCAGCCAAGAGGCGGAGTTTAACTATGGCTACACCTTC
TRBJ1-5 TRBV5-1 few NA 13 CASSLQVNQPQHF TGCGCCAGCAGCTTACAGGTTAATCAGCCCCAGCATTTT
TRBJ2-1 TRBV21-1 NA NA 11 CASSKGNEQFF TGTGCCAGCAGCAAGGGGAATGAGCAGTTCTTC
TRBJ2-7 TRBV4-3 NA NA 15 CASSQDRGLPYEQYF TGCGCCAGCAGCCAAGATCGCGGACTACCATACGAGCAGTACTTC
TRBJ2-5 TRBV6-5 NA NA 12 CASRTTEETQYF TGTGCCAGCAGAACAACTGAAGAGACCCAGTACTTC
TRBJ2-3 TRBV6-5 NA NA 18 CASSYDTTASSRTDTQYF TGTGCCAGCAGTTACGATACAACAGCGAGCTCTCGCACAGATACGCAGTATTTT
TRBJ2-1 TRBV6-1 many TRBD2 14 CASCRASGYNEQFF TGTGCCAGCTGCCGGGCTAGCGGTTACAATGAGCAGTTCTTC